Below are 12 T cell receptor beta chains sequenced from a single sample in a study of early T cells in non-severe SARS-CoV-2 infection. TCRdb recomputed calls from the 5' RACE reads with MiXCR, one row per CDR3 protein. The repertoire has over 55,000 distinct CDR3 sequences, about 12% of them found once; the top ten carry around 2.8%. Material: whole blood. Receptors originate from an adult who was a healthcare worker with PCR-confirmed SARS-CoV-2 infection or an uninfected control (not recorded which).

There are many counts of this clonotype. In DNA, the CDR3 is TGTGCCAGCAGCTTATTCGCGGGAAAACAAGAGACCCAGTACTTC. This encodes CASSLFAGKQETQYF. The chain is built from TRBV11-2 and TRBJ2-5; a possible D gene is TRBD2 (6 bases). V was clipped by 2 bases and J by 2 bases, with 12 bases between them. The CDR3 has 15 amino acids. The V gene's germline CDR1 is SGHAT and CDR2 FQNNGV.

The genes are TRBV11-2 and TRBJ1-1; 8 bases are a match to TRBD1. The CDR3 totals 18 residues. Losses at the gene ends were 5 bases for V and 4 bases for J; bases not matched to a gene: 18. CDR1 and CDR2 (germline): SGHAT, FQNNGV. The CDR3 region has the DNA TGTGCCAGCAGCGATCCCGGACAGGGTTCCTTTGGGGGCACTGAAGCTTTCTTT. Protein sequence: CASSDPGQGSFGGTEAFF.

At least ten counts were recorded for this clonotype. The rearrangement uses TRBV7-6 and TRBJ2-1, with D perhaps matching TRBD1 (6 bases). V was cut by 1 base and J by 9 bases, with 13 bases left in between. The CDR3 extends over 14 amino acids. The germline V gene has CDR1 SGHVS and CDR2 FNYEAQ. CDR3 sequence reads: CASSLGSGVGEQFF. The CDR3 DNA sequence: TGTGCCAGCAGCTTAGGATCAGGGGTAGGTGAGCAGTTCTTC. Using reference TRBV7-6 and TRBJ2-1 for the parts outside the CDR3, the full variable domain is GAGVSQSPRYKVTKRGQDVALRCDPISGHVSLYWYRQALGQGPEFLTYFNYEAQQDKSGLPNDRFSAERPEGSISTLTIQRTEQRDSAMYRCASSLGSGVGEQFFGPGTRLTVL.

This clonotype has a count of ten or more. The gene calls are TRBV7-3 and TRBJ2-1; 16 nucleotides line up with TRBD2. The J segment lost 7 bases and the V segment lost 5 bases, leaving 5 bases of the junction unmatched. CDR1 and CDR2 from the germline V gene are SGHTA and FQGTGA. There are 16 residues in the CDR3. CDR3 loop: CASSQWGLAGGNEQFF. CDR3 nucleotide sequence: TGTGCCAGCAGCCAATGGGGACTAGCGGGAGGGAATGAGCAGTTCTTC.

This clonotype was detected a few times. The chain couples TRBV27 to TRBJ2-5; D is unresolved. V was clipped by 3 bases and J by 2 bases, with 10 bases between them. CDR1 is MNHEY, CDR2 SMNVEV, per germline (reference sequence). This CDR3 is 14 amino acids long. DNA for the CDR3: TGTGCCAGCAGTTTGTTGGAGTCTCAAGAGACCCAGTACTTC. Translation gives CASSLLESQETQYF.

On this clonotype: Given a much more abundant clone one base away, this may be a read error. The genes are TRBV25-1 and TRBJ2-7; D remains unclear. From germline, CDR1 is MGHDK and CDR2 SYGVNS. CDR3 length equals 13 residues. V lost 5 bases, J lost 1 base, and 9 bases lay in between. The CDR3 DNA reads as TGTGCCAGCAGTACTGCCCTATCCTACGAGCAGTACTTC. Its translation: CASSTALSYEQYF.

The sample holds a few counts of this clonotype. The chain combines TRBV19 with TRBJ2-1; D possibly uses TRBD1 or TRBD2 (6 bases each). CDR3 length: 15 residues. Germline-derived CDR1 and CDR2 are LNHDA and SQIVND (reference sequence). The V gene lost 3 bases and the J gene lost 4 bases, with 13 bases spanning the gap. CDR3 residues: CASSMTGARYNEQFF. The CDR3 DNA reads TGTGCCAGTAGTATGACGGGGGCCCGGTACAATGAGCAGTTCTTC.

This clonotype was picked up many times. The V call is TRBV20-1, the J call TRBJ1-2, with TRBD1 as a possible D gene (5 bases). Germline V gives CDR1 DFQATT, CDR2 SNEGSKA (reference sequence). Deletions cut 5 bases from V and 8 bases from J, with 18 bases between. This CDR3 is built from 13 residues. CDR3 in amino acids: CSAPKGKEGGYTF. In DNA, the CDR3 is TGCAGTGCTCCCAAGGGGAAGGAGGGGGGCTACACCTTC.

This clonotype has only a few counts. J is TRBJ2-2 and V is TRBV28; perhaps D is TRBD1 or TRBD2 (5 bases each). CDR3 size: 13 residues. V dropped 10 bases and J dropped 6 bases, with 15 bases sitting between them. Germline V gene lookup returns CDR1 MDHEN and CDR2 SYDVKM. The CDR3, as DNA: TGTGCCATCCACCATCGGGGCTCCGGGGAGCTGTTTTTT. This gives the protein CAIHHRGSGELFF. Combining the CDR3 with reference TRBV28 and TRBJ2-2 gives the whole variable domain DVKVTQSSRYLVKRTGEKVFLECVQDMDHENMFWYRQDPGLGLRLIYFSYDVKMKEKGDIPEGYSVSREKKERFSLILESASTNQTSMYLCAIHHRGSGELFFGEGSRLTVL.

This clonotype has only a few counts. CDR3 DNA: TGTGCCAGAGGGACAGGGGGCGGTCAGCCCCAGCATTTT. This encodes CARGTGGGQPQHF. The V call is TRBV2, the J call TRBJ1-5; TRBD1 agrees at 12 bases. Per germline, CDR1 SNHLY and CDR2 FYNNEI. The CDR3 is 13 amino acids. The V and J ends lost 9 bases and 6 bases, in that order; junction bases with no gene match: 3. The full variable domain, with the rest looked up from reference TRBV2 and TRBJ1-5, is EPEVTQTPSHQVTQMGQEVILRCVPISNHLYFYWYRQILGQKVEFLVSFYNNEISEKSEIFDDQFSVERPDGSNFTLKIRSTKLEDSAMYFCARGTGGGQPQHFGDGTRLSIL.

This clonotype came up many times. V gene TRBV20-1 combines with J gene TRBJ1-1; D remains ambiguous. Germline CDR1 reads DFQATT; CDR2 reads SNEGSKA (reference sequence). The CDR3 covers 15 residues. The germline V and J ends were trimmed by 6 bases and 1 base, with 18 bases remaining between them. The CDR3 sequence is CSAAKATPTNTEAFF. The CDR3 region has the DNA TGCAGTGCAGCGAAAGCAACGCCGACGAACACTGAAGCTTTCTTT.

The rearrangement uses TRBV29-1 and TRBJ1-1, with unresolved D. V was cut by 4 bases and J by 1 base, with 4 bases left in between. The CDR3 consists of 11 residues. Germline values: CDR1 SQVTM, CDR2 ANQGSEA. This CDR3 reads CSVVSNTEAFF. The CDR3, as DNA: TGCAGCGTTGTTTCGAACACTGAAGCTTTCTTT.